Below, 24 T cell receptor beta chains from the same sample are listed, as sequenced in a study of glioma-infiltrating T cells. Amplification of TCR alpha and beta CDR3 regions from RNA used iRepertoire nested multiplex PCR. TCRdb called the multiplex PCR reads again in MiXCR, with one record for every CDR3 protein. The sample holds fewer than 200,000 distinct CDR3 sequences, about 46% seen once. Sequencing was carried out using glioma tissue, nonneoplastic brain tissue, or PBMCs (not recorded which). The receptors were sampled from a human donor with low-grade glioma or glioblastoma, undergoing nonglioma brain surgery, or in good health (not recorded which).

This clonotype was seen at least ten times. The chain carries TRBV6-1 and TRBJ2-7, with D possibly TRBD1 on 5 matching bases. The CDR3 loop spans 14 amino acids. Germline V CDR1 and CDR2: MNHNS, SASEGT. V was clipped by 5 bases and J by 3 bases, with 14 bases between them. CDR3: CASSLTQGGYEQYF. The DNA for the CDR3 is TGTGCCAGCAGTCTCACGCAGGGCGGCTACGAGCAGTACTTC.

In the case of this clonotype: This clone may be a read error of a much larger clone one base away. V and J are TRBV27 and TRBJ2-1; the D is unclear. The CDR3 consists of 14 residues. From germline, CDR1 is MNHEY and CDR2 SMNVEV (reference sequence). The CDR3 spells CTSSLRWPYNEQVF. The CDR3, as DNA: TGTACCAGCAGTTTACGGTGGCCCTACAATGAGCAGGTCTTC.

The chain uses TRBV5-1 and TRBJ2-2, with D unresolved. Trimming took off 2 bases at V and 6 bases at J, with 5 bases between the two ends. CDR3 length: 12 residues. Germline V gene data show CDR1 as SGHRS and CDR2 as YFSETQ. The CDR3 protein is CASSFDAGELFF. The CDR3 DNA reads as TGCGCCAGCAGCTTCGACGCCGGGGAGCTGTTTTTT.

The V gene is TRBV6-2 or TRBV6-3, the J gene TRBJ2-5, with a possible D match to TRBD2 (6 bases). Germline V CDR1 and CDR2: MNHEY, SVGEGT. This CDR3 contains 15 residues. Trimming removed 0 bases from V and 1 base from J, with 9 bases in between. CDR3 sequence: CASSYSRGSQETQYF. CDR3 nucleotides: TGTGCCAGCAGTTACTCCCGGGGGTCCCAAGAGACCCAGTACTTC.

This clonotype was recorded at least ten times. The rearrangement uses TRBV12-3 or TRBV12-4 and TRBJ2-1; D not resolved. This CDR3 has 12 amino acids. V shed 6 bases and J shed 3 bases, with 6 bases lying between them. The DNA for the CDR3 is TGTGCCAGCAGACTCAGCTACAATGAGCAGTTCTTC. Protein sequence: CASRLSYNEQFF.

This clonotype turned up a few times. The chain links TRBV2 to TRBJ2-7; D is possibly TRBD1 (7 bases). V lost 3 bases, J lost 4 bases, and 16 bases lay in between. The CDR3 runs 15 residues. CDR1 and CDR2 from the germline V gene are SNHLY and FYNNEI. CDR3 bases: TGTGCCAGCAGTGATGTAGGCAGGGGGAGGTACGAGCAGTACTTC. Amino acids: CASSDVGRGRYEQYF.

This clonotype was detected many times. The J gene is TRBJ1-1, the V gene TRBV20-1, with D unresolved. Deletions cut 3 bases from V and 5 bases from J, with 10 bases between. Germline CDR1 DFQATT, CDR2 SNEGSKA (reference sequence). This CDR3 is built from 12 residues. The CDR3 region is CSARRLGTEAFF. Written as DNA, the CDR3 is TGCAGTGCTAGGAGGCTAGGGACTGAAGCTTTCTTT.

The rearrangement joins TRBV5-4 to TRBJ2-3; tentatively, D is TRBD1 (6 bases). CDR1 is SGHNT and CDR2 is YYREEE in the germline V gene (reference sequence). This CDR3 spans 14 amino acids. Deletions cut 6 bases from V and 6 bases from J, with 17 bases between. CDR3 loop: CASTPGGGLDTQYF. CDR3 nucleotide sequence: TGTGCCAGCACCCCGGGTGGGGGCTTGGATACGCAGTATTTT.

In its sample, this clonotype was seen many times. The rearrangement uses TRBV10-3 and TRBJ1-1; D might be TRBD1 (6 bases). The CDR3 runs 14 residues. CDR1 and CDR2 from the germline V gene are ENHRY and SYGVKD. The V gene lost 2 bases and the J gene lost 5 bases, with 12 bases spanning the gap. In DNA, the CDR3 is TGTGCCATCAGTGAGGAGGGGGTACGGACTGAAGCTTTCTTT. This codes for CAISEEGVRTEAFF.

This clonotype was seen repeatedly, ten times or more. The gene calls are TRBV4-1 and TRBJ2-5; D gene uncertain. The CDR3 is 16 residues long. V was pared by 1 base and J by 5 bases, with 17 bases between. Germline V gene sequence: CDR1 MGHRA, CDR2 YSYEKL. This CDR3 is CASSQGPGPLGETQYF. In nucleotides, the CDR3 is TGCGCCAGCAGCCAAGGACCGGGTCCCCTTGGGGAGACCCAGTACTTC.

This clonotype has ten or more counts. The rearrangement joins TRBV20-1 to TRBJ2-1; 9 nucleotides align to TRBD2. V lost 6 bases and J lost 2; bases outside the gene matches: 8. CDR3 length equals 15 residues. Germline V CDR1 and CDR2: DFQATT, SNEGSKA (reference sequence). The CDR3: CSAIGVAGAYNEQFF. The DNA for the CDR3 is TGCAGTGCCATCGGGGTAGCGGGAGCCTACAATGAGCAGTTCTTC.

In regard to this clonotype: The junction and the germline gene differ at one end; a read error may be behind it. V is TRBV7-9 and J is TRBJ2-3; D ambiguous. CDR3 size: 13 residues. CDR1 and CDR2 from the germline V gene are SEHNR and FQNEAQ (reference sequence). CDR3 sequence (DNA): TGTGCCAGCGGCTTAATAGCCACAGATACGCAGTATTTT. It codes for CASGLIATDTQYF.

In the case of this clonotype: This may come from a read error, since a much larger clone is one base off. The chain links TRBV20-1 to TRBJ2-1, with TRBD2 identical over 14 bases. V lost 8 bases and J lost 6; bases outside the gene matches: 9. From germline, CDR1 is DFQATT and CDR2 SNEGSKA (reference sequence). There are 15 residues in the CDR3. The CDR3: CSPERTSGRLNEQFF. CDR3 nucleotides: TGCAGTCCCGAAAGGACTAGCGGGAGGCTCAATGAGCAGTTCTTC.

The DNA for the CDR3 is TGCGCCAGCAGGAGGGGAGCTAGCGGGAAGAGCACAGATACGCAGTATTTT. This sequence encodes CASRRGASGKSTDTQYF. The chain links TRBV10-1 to TRBJ2-3, with 9 bases that match TRBD2. Germline V gene sequence: CDR1 WNHNN, CDR2 SYGVQD (reference sequence). The V and J ends lost 6 bases and 0 bases, in that order; junction bases with no gene match: 10. The length of the CDR3 is 17 residues.

This clonotype appeared many times. The chain combines TRBV6-1 with TRBJ2-7, with D tentatively TRBD1 or TRBD2 (5 bases each). CDR1 is MNHNS and CDR2 is SASEGT in the germline V gene. There are 13 residues in the CDR3. Between the trimmed V and J ends, which lost 6 bases and 2 bases, there was a span of 11 bases. CDR3 nucleotides: TGTGCCAGCAGCCTCGGGACCGCCTACGAGCAGTACTTC. Translating it yields CASSLGTAYEQYF.

This clonotype came up a few times. The chain uses TRBV7-9 and TRBJ1-3; D is undetermined. The CDR3 has 15 amino acids. CDR1 is SEHNR and CDR2 is FQNEAQ in the germline V gene (reference sequence). Trimming removed 5 bases at V and 2 bases at J, with 13 bases between. The CDR3 sequence: CASSVSRVPGNTIYF. CDR3 sequence (DNA): TGTGCCAGCAGCGTATCAAGGGTTCCTGGAAACACCATATATTTT.

This clonotype has only a few counts. V gene TRBV29-1 combines with J gene TRBJ1-2, with TRBD1 as a possible D gene (5 bases). This CDR3 has 13 residues. V lost 3 bases and J lost 2, with 10 bases in between. In germline, CDR1 is SQVTM, CDR2 ANQGSEA. The CDR3 coding sequence is TGCAGCGTTGATGCGCAGGGCAACTATGGCTACACCTTC. Translated: CSVDAQGNYGYTF.

This clonotype appeared many times. This chain uses TRBV25-1 with TRBJ1-6; D call uncertain. The CDR3 runs 16 residues. Germline-derived CDR1 and CDR2 are MGHDK and SYGVNS. Trimming removed 1 base from V and 10 bases from J, with 17 bases in between. CDR3 protein: CASSESRPRTMSPLHF. In DNA form, the CDR3 reads TGTGCCAGCAGTGAATCCCGTCCAAGAACGATGTCACCCCTCCACTTT.

This clonotype was picked up one time. The chain is built from TRBV20-1 and TRBJ2-3; D remains ambiguous. The V gene lost 0 bases and the J gene lost 11 bases, with 12 bases spanning the gap. CDR1 and CDR2 from the germline V gene are DFQATT and SNEGSKA (reference sequence). The CDR3 runs to 12 residues. CDR3 region: CSARDTSGEQYF. In DNA form, the CDR3 reads TGCAGTGCTAGAGATACCTCTGGCGAGCAGTATTTT.

The chain couples TRBV5-5 to TRBJ2-2; either TRBD1 or TRBD2 may supply D (5 bases each). The CDR3 runs to 15 residues. Germline CDR1 is SGHKS and CDR2 is YYEKEE (reference sequence). Trimming removed 0 bases from V and 4 bases from J, with 10 bases in between. This chain's CDR3 is CASSLGPGLTGELFF. In DNA form, the CDR3 reads TGTGCCAGCAGCTTGGGTCCGGGGCTCACCGGGGAGCTGTTTTTT.

A word on this clonotype: A much larger clone lies one base from this, so it may be a read error. V is TRBV27 and J is TRBJ2-4; 7 nucleotides align to TRBD2. Germline V lookup: CDR1 MNHEY, CDR2 SMNVEV (reference sequence). The CDR3 length is 15 residues. The trim removed 3 bases at V and 7 bases at J, leaving 9 bases unmatched. The CDR3: CASSFPGTISNIQYF. The CDR3 DNA reads as TGTGCCAGCAGTTTTCCCGGGACTATTAGCAACATTCAGTACTTC.

Comment on this clonotype: Just one base apart from a much larger clone, this may be a read error. This sequence joins TRBV19 and TRBJ2-3; the D is unclear. Germline lookup yields CDR1 LNHDA and CDR2 SQIVND (reference sequence). The CDR3 has 10 residues. CDR3 protein: CASRRDTHYF. The CDR3 bases are TGTGCCAGTAGGAGAGATACGCATTATTTT.

Worth noting for this clonotype: Given the absence of the conserved phenylalanine or tryptophan at the CDR3 end, a read error is likely. The chain has TRBV28 and TRBJ1-1; 7 bases agree with TRBD1. With 7 bases clipped from V and 10 bases from J, the junction kept 15 bases outside the gene matches. The CDR3 is 14 amino acids. Germline V gene lookup returns CDR1 MDHEN and CDR2 SYDVKM. DNA for the CDR3: TGTGCCAGCATTTTTGGGCAGGGGGTGTTCGGAGCTTTCTTA. Its translation is CASIFGQGVFGAFL.

As to this clonotype: Likely a read error: the CDR3 ends without its conserved phenylalanine or tryptophan. The V and J genes are TRBV29-1 and TRBJ2-2, with D perhaps matching TRBD2 (5 bases). The CDR3 is made up of 14 amino acids. V lost 4 bases and J lost 0, with 9 bases in between. The germline V gene has CDR1 SQVTM and CDR2 ANQGSEA. The CDR3 nucleotides read TGCAGCGTTGCTGCCGGGGCGAACACCGGGGAGCTGTTTCTT. Protein sequence: CSVAAGANTGELFL.